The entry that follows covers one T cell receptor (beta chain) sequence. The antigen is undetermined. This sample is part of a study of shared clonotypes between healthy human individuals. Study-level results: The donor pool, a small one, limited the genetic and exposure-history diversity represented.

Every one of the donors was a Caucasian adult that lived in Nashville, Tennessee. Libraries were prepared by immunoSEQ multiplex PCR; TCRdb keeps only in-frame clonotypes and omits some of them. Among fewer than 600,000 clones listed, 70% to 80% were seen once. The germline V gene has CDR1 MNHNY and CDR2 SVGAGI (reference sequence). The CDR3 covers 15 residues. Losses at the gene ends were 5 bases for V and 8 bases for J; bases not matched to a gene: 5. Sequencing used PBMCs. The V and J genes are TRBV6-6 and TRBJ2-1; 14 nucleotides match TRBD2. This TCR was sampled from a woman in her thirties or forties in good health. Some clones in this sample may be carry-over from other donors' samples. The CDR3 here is CASSDQGLAGDEQFF. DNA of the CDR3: TGTGCCAGCAGTGACCAGGGACTAGCGGGAGATGAGCAGTTCTTC.